This T cell receptor beta chain was obtained from a study of identifying expanded T cells in peripheral blood. Study-wide results and limits: Across healthy donors, higher total template counts meant significantly greater approximately two-week count variance.

Clones were read by immunoSEQ multiplex PCR, and TCRdb kept only the in-frame ones, dropping some. The sample consists of about 94,000 clones, 88% of them appearing once. Healthy donors had no documented immune events, such as infections, while sampled. As to this clone: What it binds is not known.

CDR1 and CDR2 from the germline V gene are SGHRS and YFSETQ. The CDR3 length is 15 residues. V lost 0 bases to trimming and J lost 7 bases, with 11 bases between them. The sequencing sample was made of blood. This TCR was recovered from a person between 18 and 75 years old in good health. The chain couples TRBV5-1 to TRBJ1-6, with D unclear. CDR3 DNA sequence: TGCGCCAGCAGCTTGGGAGACCCTAGAAATTCACCCCTCCACTTT. Protein sequence: CASSLGDPRNSPLHF. Supplemented by reference TRBV5-1 and TRBJ1-6, the full variable domain reads KAGVTQTPRYLIKTRGQQVTLSCSPISGHRSVSWYQQTPGQGLQFLFEYFSETQRNKGNFPGRFSGRQFSNSRSEMNVSTLELGDSALYLCASSLGDPRNSPLHFGNGTRLTVT.